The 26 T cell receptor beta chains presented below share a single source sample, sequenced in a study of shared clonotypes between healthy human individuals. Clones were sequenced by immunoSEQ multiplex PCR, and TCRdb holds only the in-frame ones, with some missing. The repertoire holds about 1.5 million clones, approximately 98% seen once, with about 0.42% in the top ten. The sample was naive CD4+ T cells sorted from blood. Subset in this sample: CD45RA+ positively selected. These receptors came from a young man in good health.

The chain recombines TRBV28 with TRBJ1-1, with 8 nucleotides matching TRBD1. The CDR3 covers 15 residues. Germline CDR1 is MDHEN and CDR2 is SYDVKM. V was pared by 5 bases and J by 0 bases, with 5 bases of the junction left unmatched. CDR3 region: CASSIRQGMNTEAFF. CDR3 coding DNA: TGTGCCAGCAGTATCCGACAGGGGATGAACACTGAAGCTTTCTTT.

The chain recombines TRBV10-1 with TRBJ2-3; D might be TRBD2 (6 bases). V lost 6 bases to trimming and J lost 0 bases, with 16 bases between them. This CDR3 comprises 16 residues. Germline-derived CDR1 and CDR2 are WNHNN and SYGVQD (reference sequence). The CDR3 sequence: CASSLTGTGSTDTQYF. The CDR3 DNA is TGCGCCAGCAGCCTAACCGGGACTGGGAGCACAGATACGCAGTATTTT.

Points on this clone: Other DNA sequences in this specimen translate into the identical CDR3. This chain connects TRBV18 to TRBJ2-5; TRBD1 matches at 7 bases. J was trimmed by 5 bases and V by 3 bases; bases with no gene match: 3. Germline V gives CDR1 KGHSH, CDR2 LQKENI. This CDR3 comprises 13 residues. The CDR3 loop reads CASSPLTGETQYF. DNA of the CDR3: TGTGCCAGCTCACCCTTGACAGGGGAGACCCAGTACTTC. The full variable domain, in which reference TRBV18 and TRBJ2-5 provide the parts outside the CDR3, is NAGVMQNPRHLVRRRGQEARLRCSPMKGHSHVYWYRQLPEEGLKFMVYLQKENIIDESGMPKERFSAEFPKEGPSILRIQQVVRGDSAAYFCASSPLTGETQYFGPGTRLLVL.

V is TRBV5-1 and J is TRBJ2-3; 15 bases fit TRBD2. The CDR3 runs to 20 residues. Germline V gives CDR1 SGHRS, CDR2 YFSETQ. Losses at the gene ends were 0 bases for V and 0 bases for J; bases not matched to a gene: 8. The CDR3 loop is CASSLARGLAGGGSTDTQYF. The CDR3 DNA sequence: TGCGCCAGCAGCTTGGCGCGGGGACTAGCGGGAGGTGGAAGCACAGATACGCAGTATTTT.

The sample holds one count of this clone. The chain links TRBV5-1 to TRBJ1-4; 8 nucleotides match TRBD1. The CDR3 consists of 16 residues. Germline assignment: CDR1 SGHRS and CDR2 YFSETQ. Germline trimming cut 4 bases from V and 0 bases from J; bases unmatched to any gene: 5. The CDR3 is CASSPDRGATNEKLFF. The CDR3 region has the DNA TGCGCCAGCAGCCCAGACAGGGGAGCAACTAATGAAAAACTGTTTTTT.

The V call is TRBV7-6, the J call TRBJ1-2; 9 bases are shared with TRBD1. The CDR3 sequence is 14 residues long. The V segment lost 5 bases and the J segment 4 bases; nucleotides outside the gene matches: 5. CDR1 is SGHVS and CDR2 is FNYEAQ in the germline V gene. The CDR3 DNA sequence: TGTGCCAGCAGCCAGGGACAGGGCTTCTATGGCTACACCTTC. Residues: CASSQGQGFYGYTF. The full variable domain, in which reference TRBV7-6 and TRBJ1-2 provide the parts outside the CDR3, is GAGVSQSPRYKVTKRGQDVALRCDPISGHVSLYWYRQALGQGPEFLTYFNYEAQQDKSGLPNDRFSAERPEGSISTLTIQRTEQRDSAMYRCASSQGQGFYGYTFGSGTRLTVV.

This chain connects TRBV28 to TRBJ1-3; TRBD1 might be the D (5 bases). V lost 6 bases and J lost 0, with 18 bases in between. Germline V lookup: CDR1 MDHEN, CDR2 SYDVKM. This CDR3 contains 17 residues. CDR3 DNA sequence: TGTGCCAGCAGCCTCGGTGGGGGTCGGCCCTCTGGAAACACCATATATTTT. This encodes CASSLGGGRPSGNTIYF.

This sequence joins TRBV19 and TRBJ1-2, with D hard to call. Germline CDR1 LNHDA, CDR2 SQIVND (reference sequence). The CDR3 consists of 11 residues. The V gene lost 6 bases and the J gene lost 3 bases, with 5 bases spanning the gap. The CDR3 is CASRTHYGYTF. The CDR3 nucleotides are TGTGCCAGTAGGACCCACTATGGCTACACCTTC.

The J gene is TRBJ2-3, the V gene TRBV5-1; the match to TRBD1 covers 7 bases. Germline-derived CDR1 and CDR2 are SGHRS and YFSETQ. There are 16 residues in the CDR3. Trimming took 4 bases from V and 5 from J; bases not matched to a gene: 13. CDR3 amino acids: CASSDQPTGTGDTQYF. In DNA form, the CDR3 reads TGCGCCAGCAGCGACCAGCCGACAGGGACCGGAGATACGCAGTATTTT.

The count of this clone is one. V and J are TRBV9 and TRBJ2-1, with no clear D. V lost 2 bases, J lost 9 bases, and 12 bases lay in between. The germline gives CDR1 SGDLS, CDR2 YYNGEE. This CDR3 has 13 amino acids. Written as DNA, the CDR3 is TGTGCCAGCAGCGTCAATAGTGGTGGTGAGCAGTTCTTC. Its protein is CASSVNSGGEQFF.

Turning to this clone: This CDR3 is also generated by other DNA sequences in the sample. CDR3 loop: CASSVERTDTQYF. The CDR3 coding sequence is TGTGCCAGCAGCGTAGAGAGGACAGATACGCAGTATTTT. The chain employs TRBV9 and TRBJ2-3, with D unclear. The V gene lost 0 bases and the J gene lost 3 bases, with 5 bases spanning the gap. The CDR3 runs 13 residues. Germline V gene sequence: CDR1 SGDLS, CDR2 YYNGEE.

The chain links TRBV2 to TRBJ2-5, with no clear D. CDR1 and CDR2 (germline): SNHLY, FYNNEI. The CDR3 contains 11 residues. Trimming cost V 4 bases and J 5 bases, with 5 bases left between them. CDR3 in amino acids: CASSVWETQYF. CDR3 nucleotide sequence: TGTGCCAGCAGTGTCTGGGAGACCCAGTACTTC.

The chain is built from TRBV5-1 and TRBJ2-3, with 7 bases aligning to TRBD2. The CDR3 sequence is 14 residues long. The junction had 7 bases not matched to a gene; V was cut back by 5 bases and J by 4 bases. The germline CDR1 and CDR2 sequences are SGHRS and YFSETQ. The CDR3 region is CASRREGFPDTQYF. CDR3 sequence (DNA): TGCGCCAGCAGAAGGGAGGGTTTCCCAGATACGCAGTATTTT.

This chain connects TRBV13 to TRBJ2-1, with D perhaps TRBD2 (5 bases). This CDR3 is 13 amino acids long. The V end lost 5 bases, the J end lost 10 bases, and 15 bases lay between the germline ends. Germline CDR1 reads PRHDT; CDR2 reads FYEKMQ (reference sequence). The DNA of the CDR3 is TGTGCCAGCAGCCTCCTCGCTACGGGAGAGCAGTTCTTC. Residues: CASSLLATGEQFF.

The CDR3, as DNA: TGTGCCACCAGCGACCGGGTCCAGGGGGGTCAGCCCCAGCATTTT. Translated: CATSDRVQGGQPQHF. The chain joins TRBV15 to TRBJ1-5; 7 nucleotides line up with TRBD1. V trimming: 5 bases; J trimming: 6 bases; junction bases outside the gene matches: 10. CDR1 and CDR2 from the germline V gene are LNHNV and YYDKDF (reference sequence). The CDR3 is 15 amino acids. The full variable domain, with the rest looked up from reference TRBV15 and TRBJ1-5, is DAMVIQNPRYQVTQFGKPVTLSCSQTLNHNVMYWYQQKSSQAPKLLFHYYDKDFNNEADTPDNFQSRRPNTSFCFLDIRSPGLGDTAMYLCATSDRVQGGQPQHFGDGTRLSIL.

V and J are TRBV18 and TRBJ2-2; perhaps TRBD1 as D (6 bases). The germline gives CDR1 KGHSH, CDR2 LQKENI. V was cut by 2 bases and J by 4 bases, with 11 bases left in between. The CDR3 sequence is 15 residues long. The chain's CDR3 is CASSPVTGGTGELFF. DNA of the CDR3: TGTGCCAGCTCACCAGTGACAGGAGGCACCGGGGAGCTGTTTTTT.

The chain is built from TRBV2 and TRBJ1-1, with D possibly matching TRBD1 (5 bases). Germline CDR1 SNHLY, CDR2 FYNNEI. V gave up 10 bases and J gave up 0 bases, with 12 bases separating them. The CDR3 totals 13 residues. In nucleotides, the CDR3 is TGTGCCACTGGGGGACCGCTGAACACTGAAGCTTTCTTT. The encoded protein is CATGGPLNTEAFF.

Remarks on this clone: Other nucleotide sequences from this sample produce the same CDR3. The CDR3 protein is CAWSRTGTNTGELFF. CDR3 nucleotides: TGTGCCTGGAGTCGGACAGGAACGAACACCGGGGAGCTGTTTTTT. This chain uses TRBV30 with TRBJ2-2; TRBD1 aligns across 7 bases. The germline V gene encodes CDR1 GTSNPN and CDR2 SVGIG (reference sequence). The CDR3 covers 15 residues. With V trimmed by 2 bases and J by 0 bases, 3 bases remained unmatched.

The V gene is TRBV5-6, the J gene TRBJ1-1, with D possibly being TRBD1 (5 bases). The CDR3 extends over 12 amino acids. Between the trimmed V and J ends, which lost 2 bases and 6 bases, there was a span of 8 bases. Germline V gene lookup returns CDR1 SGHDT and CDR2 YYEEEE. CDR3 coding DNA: TGTGCCAGCAGCTTCAGGGAACCTGAAGCTTTCTTT. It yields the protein CASSFREPEAFF.

The CDR3 nucleotides are TGTGCCAGCAGCTTAGAGGGACTAGCGGGGTCTGAGCAGTTCTTC. As protein: CASSLEGLAGSEQFF. The V call is TRBV7-8, the J call TRBJ2-1; 13 nucleotides match TRBD2. From germline, CDR1 is SGHVS and CDR2 FQNEAQ. The V segment lost 1 base and the J segment 9 bases; nucleotides outside the gene matches: 3. The CDR3 spans 15 residues.

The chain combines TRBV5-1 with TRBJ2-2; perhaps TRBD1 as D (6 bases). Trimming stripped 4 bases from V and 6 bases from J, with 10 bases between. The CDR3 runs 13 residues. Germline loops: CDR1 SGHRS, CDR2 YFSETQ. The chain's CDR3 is CASSPQGSGELFF. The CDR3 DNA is TGCGCCAGCAGCCCCCAGGGGTCCGGGGAGCTGTTTTTT.

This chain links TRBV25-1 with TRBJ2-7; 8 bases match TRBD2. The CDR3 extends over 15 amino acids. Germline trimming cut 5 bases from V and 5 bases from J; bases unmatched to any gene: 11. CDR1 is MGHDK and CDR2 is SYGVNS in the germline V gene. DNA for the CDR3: TGTGCCAGCAGTCCCCCGGGACTAGACCTAAACGAGCAGTACTTC. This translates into CASSPPGLDLNEQYF.

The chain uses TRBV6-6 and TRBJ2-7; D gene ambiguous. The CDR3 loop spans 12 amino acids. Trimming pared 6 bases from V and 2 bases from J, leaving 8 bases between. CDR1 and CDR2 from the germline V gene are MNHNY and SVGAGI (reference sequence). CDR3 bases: TGTGCCAGCAGCCCGACACCCTACGAGCAGTACTTC. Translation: CASSPTPYEQYF.

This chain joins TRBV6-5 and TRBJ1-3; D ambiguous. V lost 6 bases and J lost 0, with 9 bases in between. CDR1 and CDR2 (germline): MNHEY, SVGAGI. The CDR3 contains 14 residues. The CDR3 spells CASRGPSSGNTIYF. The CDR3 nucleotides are TGTGCCAGCAGAGGCCCCTCCTCTGGAAACACCATATATTTT.

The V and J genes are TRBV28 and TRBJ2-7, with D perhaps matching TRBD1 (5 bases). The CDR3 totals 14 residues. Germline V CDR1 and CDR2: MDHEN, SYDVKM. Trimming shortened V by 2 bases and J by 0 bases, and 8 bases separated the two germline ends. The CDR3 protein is CASSLEGVSYEQYF. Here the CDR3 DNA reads TGTGCCAGCAGTTTAGAAGGGGTCTCCTACGAGCAGTACTTC.

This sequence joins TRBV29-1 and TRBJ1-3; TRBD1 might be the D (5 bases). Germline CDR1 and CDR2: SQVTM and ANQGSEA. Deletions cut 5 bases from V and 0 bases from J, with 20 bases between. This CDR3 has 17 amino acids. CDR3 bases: TGCAGCGTTAAACATAGGGGCAGAACTAACTCTGGAAACACCATATATTTT. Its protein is CSVKHRGRTNSGNTIYF.